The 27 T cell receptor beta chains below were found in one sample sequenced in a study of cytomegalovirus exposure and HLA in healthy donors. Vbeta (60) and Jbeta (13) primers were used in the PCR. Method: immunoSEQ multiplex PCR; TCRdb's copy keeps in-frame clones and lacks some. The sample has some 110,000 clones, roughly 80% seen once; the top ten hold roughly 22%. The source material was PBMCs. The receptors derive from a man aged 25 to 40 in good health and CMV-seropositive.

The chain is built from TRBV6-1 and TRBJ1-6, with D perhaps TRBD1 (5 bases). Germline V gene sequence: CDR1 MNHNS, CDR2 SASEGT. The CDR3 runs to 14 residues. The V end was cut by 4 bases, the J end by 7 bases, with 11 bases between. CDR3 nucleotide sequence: TGTGCCAGCAGTGGTATACACAGGAATTCACCCCTCCACTTT. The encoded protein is CASSGIHRNSPLHF.

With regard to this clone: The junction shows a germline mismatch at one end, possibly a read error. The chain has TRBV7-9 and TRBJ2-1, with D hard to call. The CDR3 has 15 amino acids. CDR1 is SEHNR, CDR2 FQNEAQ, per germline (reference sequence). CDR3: CASTAVRDAYNEQFF. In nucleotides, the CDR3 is TGTGCAAGCACCGCGGTCCGTGACGCTTACAATGAGCAGTTCTTC. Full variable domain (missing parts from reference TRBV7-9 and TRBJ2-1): DTGVSQNPRHKITKRGQNVTFRCDPISEHNRLYWYRQTLGQGPEFLTYFQNEAQLEKSRLLSDRFSAERPKGSFSTLEIQRTEQGDSAMYLCASTAVRDAYNEQFFGPGTRLTVL.

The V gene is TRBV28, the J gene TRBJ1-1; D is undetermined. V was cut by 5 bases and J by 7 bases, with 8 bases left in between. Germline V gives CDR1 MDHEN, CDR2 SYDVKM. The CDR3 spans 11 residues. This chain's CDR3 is CASSLTGEAFF. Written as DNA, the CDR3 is TGTGCCAGCAGTCTCACGGGTGAAGCTTTCTTT.

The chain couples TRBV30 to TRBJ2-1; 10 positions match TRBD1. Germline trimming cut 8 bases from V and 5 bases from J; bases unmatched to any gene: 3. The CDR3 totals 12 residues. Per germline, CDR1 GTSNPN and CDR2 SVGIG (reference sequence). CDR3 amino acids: CARDRGNNEQFF. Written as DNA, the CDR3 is TGTGCCCGGGACAGGGGCAACAATGAGCAGTTCTTC.

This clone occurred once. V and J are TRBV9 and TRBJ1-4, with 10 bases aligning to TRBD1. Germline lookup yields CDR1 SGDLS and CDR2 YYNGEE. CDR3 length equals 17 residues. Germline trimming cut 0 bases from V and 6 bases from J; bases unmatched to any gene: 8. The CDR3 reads CASSVGQSGTGDEKLFF. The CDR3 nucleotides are TGTGCCAGCAGCGTAGGTCAAAGCGGGACAGGGGATGAAAAACTGTTTTTT.

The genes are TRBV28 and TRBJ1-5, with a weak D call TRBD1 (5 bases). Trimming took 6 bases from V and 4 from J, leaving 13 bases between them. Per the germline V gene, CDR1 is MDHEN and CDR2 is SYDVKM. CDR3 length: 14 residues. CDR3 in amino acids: CASSPPGRNQPQHF. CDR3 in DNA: TGTGCCAGCAGCCCCCCAGGGAGGAATCAGCCCCAGCATTTT.

Written as DNA, the CDR3 is TGTGCCAGCGATCCCGGTTCGGAGACCCAGTACTTC. Amino acid sequence: CASDPGSETQYF. The chain recombines TRBV18 with TRBJ2-5; no clear D. Germline V gene sequence: CDR1 KGHSH, CDR2 LQKENI. This CDR3 region has 12 residues. V lost 8 bases and J 5 bases, leaving 12 bases between the germline ends.

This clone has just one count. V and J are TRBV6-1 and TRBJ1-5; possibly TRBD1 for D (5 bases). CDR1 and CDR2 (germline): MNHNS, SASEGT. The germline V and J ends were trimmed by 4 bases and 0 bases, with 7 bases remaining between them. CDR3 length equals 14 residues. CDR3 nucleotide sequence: TGTGCCAGCAGTGTCGGGGGTAGCAATCAGCCCCAGCATTTT. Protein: CASSVGGSNQPQHF.

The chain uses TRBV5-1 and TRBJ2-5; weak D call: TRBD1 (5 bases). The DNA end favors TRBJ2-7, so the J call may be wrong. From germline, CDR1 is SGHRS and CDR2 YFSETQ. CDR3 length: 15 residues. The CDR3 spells CASSLGTTELYEQYF. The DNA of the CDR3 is TGCGCCAGCAGCTTGGGGACGACAGAATTATACGAGCAGTACTTC.

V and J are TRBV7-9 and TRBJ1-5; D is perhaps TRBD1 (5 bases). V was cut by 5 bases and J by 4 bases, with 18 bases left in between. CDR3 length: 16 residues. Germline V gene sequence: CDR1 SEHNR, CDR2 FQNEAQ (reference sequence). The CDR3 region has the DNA TGTGCCAGCAGCAAGGGGACCGGCAGCGGGAATCAGCCCCAGCATTTT. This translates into CASSKGTGSGNQPQHF.

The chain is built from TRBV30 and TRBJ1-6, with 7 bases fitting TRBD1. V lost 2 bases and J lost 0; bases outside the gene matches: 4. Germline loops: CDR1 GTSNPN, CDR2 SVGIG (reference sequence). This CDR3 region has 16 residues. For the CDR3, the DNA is TGTGCCTGGAGTCCGACAGGGAGCTCCTATAATTCACCCCTCCACTTT. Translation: CAWSPTGSSYNSPLHF.

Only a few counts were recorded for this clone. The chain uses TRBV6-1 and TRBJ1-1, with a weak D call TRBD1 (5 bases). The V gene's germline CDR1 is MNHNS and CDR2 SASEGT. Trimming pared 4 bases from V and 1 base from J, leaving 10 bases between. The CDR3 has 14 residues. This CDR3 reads CASSVDRQNTEAFF. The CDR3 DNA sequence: TGTGCCAGCAGTGTCGACAGACAGAACACTGAAGCTTTCTTT.

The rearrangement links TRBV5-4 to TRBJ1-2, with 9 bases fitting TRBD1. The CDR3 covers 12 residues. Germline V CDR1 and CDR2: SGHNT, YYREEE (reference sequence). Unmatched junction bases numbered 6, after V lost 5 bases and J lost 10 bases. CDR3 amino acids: CASSWTGADYTF. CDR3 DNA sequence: TGTGCCAGCAGTTGGACAGGGGCTGACTACACCTTC.

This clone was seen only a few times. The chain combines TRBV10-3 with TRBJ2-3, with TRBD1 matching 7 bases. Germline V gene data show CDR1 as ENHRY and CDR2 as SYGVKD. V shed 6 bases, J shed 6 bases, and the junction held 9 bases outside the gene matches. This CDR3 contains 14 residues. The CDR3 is CAIRPGGILDTQYF. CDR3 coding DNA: TGTGCCATCAGGCCAGGGGGAATTTTGGATACGCAGTATTTT.

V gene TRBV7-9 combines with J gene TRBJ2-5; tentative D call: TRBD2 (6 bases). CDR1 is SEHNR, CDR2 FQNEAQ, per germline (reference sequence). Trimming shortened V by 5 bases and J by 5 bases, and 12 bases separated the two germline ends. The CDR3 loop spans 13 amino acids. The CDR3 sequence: CASSVGGGETQYF. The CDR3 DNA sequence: TGTGCCAGCAGCGTTGGTGGGGGGGAGACCCAGTACTTC.

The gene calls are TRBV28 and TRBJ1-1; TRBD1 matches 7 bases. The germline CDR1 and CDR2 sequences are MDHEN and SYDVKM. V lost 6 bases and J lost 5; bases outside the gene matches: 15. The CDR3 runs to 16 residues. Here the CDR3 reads CASRPPHQGGGTEAFF. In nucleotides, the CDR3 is TGTGCCAGCAGACCGCCCCACCAGGGGGGTGGTACTGAAGCTTTCTTT.

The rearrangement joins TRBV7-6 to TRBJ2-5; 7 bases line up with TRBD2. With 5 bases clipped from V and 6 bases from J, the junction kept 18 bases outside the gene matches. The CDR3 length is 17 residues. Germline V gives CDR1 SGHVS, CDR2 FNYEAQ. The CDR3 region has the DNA TGTGCCAGCAGCCCTTATATTGGGGGGGGTCCGGGGAAGACCCAGTACTTC. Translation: CASSPYIGGGPGKTQYF.

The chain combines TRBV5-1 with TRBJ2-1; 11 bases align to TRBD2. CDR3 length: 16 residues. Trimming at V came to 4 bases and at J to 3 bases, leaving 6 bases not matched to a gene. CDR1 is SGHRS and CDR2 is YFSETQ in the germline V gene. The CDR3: CASSIPGLADYNEQFF. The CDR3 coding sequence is TGCGCCAGCAGCATCCCGGGACTAGCGGACTACAATGAGCAGTTCTTC.

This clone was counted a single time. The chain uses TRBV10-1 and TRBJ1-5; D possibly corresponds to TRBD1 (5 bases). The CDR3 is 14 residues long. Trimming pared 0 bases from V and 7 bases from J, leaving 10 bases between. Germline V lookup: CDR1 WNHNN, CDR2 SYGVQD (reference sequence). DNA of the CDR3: TGCGCCAGCAGTGAGTCGGCAGGGATCCAGCCCCAGCATTTT. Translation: CASSESAGIQPQHF.

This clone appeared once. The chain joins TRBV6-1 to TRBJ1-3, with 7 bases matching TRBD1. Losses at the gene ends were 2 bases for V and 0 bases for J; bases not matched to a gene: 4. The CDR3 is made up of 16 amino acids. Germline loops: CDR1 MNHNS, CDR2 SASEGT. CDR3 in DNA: TGTGCCAGCAGTGAAACCGCAGGGGGCTCTGGAAACACCATATATTTT. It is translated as CASSETAGGSGNTIYF.

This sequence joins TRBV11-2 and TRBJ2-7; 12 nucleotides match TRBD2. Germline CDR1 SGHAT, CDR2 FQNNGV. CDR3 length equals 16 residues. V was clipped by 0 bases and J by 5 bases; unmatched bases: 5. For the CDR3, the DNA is TGTGCCAGCAGCTTAGATGCGAGGACTAGCGGGGACGAGCAGTACTTC. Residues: CASSLDARTSGDEQYF.

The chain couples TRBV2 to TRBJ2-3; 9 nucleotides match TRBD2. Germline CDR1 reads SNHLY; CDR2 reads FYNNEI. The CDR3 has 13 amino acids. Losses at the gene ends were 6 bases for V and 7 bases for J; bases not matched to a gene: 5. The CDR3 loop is CASRLGTSNTQYF. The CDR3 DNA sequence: TGTGCCAGCAGATTGGGGACTAGCAATACGCAGTATTTT.

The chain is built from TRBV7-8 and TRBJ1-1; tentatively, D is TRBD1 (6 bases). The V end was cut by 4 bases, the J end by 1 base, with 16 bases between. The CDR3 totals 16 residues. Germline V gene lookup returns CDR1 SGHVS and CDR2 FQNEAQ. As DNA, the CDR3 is TGTGCCAGCAGCTCCTACCAGGGGTCTCCGAACACTGAAGCTTTCTTT. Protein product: CASSSYQGSPNTEAFF.

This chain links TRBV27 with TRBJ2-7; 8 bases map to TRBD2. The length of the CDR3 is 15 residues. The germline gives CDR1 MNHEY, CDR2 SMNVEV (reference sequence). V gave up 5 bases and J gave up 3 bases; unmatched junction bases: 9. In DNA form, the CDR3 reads TGTGCCAGCAGTAGCCGCGGGGGGAGCTACTACGAGCAGTACTTC. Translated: CASSSRGGSYYEQYF.

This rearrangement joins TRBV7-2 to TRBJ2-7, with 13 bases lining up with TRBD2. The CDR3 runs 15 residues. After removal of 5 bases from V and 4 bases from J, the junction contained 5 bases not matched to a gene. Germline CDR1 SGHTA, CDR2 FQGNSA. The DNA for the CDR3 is TGTGCCAGCAGCCGGGGACTAGCGGGGTCTTACGAGCAGTACTTC. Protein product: CASSRGLAGSYEQYF. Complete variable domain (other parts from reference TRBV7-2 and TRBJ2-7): GAGVSQSPSNKVTEKGKDVELRCDPISGHTALYWYRQSLGQGLEFLIYFQGNSAPDKSGLPSDRFSAERTGGSVSTLTIQRTQQEDSAVYLCASSRGLAGSYEQYFGPGTRLTVT.

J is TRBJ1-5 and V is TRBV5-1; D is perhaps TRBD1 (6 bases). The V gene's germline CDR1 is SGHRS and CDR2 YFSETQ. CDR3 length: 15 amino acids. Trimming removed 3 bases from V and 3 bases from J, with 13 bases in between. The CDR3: CASSSDGQLNQPQHF. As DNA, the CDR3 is TGCGCCAGCAGCTCAGACGGACAGCTCAATCAGCCCCAGCATTTT.

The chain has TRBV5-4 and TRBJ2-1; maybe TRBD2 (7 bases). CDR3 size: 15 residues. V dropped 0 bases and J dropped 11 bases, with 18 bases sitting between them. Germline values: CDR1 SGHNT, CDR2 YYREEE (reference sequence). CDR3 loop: CASSLEGGYPPKQFF. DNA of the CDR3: TGTGCCAGCAGCTTGGAGGGGGGGTACCCCCCCAAGCAGTTCTTC.